The sequence of this T cell receptor (beta chain) was determined in a study of cytomegalovirus exposure and HLA in healthy donors. Study observations and caveats: When a later analysis compared HLA-associated TCR beta chains with equally common others, the HLA-associated chains turned out to be more clonally expanded and to have lower generation probabilities. Previous analysis showed most TCR beta V segments were productive about 87% or about 30% of the time. Cytomegalovirus association was assigned to around 150 TCR beta chains. There were a few CMV-associated chains whose specificity for CMV antigens was confirmed in vitro.

PCR used 60 Vbeta primers and 13 Jbeta primers. Profiled with immunoSEQ multiplex PCR; TCRdb holds only in-frame clones, not every one. The table lists about 130,000 clones, roughly three quarters of them singletons. In germline, CDR1 is KGHSH, CDR2 LQKENI. Trimming shortened V by 6 bases and J by 2 bases, and 11 bases separated the two germline ends. CDR3 length equals 13 residues. As concerns this clone: Its antigen is unknown.

The chain uses TRBV18 and TRBJ2-7; possibly TRBD1 for D (6 bases). The sequence was collected from a man between 40 and 49 years old in good health and CMV-seronegative. The sequenced sample consisted of PBMCs. The CDR3 DNA is TGTGCCAGCTCCTCGACAGGTACCTACGAGCAGTACTTC. It codes for CASSSTGTYEQYF.